This T cell receptor (beta chain) came from a study of shared clonotypes between healthy human individuals. Produced via immunoSEQ multiplex PCR; TCRdb's table is partial and in-frame only. This table holds millions of clones, 93% found once. CDR1 and CDR2 from the germline V gene are SGHAT and FQNNGV. This CDR3 contains 14 residues. Deletions cut 2 bases from V and 2 bases from J, with 10 bases between. This clone was detected only once. The specimen sequenced was naive CD4+ T cells from PBMCs. The subset: CD45RA+ positively selected. This receptor was obtained from a man between 18 and 29 years old in good health. Some clones in this sample may be carry-over from other donors' samples. The chain uses TRBV11-2 and TRBJ2-7; D remains ambiguous. The CDR3 nucleotides read TGTGCCAGCAGCTTATCCGCAGTTACCTACGAGCAGTACTTC. As protein: CASSLSAVTYEQYF.